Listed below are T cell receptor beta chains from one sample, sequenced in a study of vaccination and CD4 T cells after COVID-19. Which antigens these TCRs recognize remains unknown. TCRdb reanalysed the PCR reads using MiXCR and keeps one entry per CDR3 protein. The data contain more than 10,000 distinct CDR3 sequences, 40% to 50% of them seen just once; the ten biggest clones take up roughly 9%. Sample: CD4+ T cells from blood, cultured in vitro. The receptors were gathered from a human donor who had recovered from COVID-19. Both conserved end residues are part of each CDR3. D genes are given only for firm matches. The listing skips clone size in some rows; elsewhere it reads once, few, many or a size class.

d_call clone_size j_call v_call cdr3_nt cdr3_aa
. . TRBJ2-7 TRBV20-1 TGCAGTGCCCGCCGTCAGTCGCTCTACGAGCAGTACTTC CSARRQSLYEQYF
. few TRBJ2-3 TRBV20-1 TGCAGTGCTACCAAGCCGACAGGCGGCACAGATACGCAGTATTTT CSATKPTGGTDTQYF
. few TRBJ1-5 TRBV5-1 TGCGCCAGCAGCTTGTCGGAGGGGAATCAGCCCCAGCATTTT CASSLSEGNQPQHF
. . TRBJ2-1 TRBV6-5 TGTGCCAGCAGTTGCACCGGGTGTGGGCAGTTCTTC CASSCTGCGQFF
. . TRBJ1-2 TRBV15 TGTGCCACCAGCAGAGATACAGGCAACTATGGCTACACCTTC CATSRDTGNYGYTF
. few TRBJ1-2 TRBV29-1 TGCAGCGTCGAAGTCGGCTATGGCTACACCTTC CSVEVGYGYTF
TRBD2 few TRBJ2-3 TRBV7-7 TGTGCCAGCAGCCCCGGGATCGGGAGGACAGATACGCAGTATTTT CASSPGIGRTDTQYF
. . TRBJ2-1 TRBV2 TGTGCCAGCAGTGCCCAGGAGAGCTCCTACAATGAGCAGTTCTTC CASSAQESSYNEQFF
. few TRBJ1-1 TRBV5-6 TGTGCCAGCAGCTTGGGGCTGCAGAACACTGAAGCTTTCTTT CASSLGLQNTEAFF
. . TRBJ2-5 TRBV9 TGTGCCAGCAGCGTGGTGTGGGGGTTCCAAGAGACCCAGTACTTC CASSVVWGFQETQYF
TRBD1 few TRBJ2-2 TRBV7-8 TGTGCCAGCAGCTTATCACAGGGGGACACCGGGGAGCTGTTTTTT CASSLSQGDTGELFF
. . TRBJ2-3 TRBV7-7 TGTGCCAGCAGCTCTTCGGAGGGCTTTACGCAGTATTTT CASSSSEGFTQYF
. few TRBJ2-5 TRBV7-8 TGTGCCAGCAGCTTTTCGGGGATGGAGACCCAGTACTTC CASSFSGMETQYF
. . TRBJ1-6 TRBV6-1 TGTGCCAGCAGCAACACAGGGCAACCCCGACAGAGTTATAATTCACCCCTCCACTTT CASSNTGQPRQSYNSPLHF
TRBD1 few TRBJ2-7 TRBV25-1 TGTGCCAGCAGTCCAGGGGGCAGAAAAGCCTACGAGCAGTACTTC CASSPGGRKAYEQYF
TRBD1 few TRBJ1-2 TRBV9 TGTGCCAGCAGCGTAGTCGGACAGGCGTATGGCTACACCTTC CASSVVGQAYGYTF
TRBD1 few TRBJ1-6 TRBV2 TGTGACGATATAGGGACAGTGAATTCACCCCTCCACTTT CDDIGTVNSPLHF
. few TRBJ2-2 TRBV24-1 TGTGCCACCAGTGACGCCGGATCGAACACCGGGGAGCTGTTTTTT CATSDAGSNTGELFF
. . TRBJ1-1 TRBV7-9 TGTGCCAGCAGCTTAGTAGGGTCCACTGAAGCTTTCTTT CASSLVGSTEAFF
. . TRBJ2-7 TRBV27 TGTGCCAGCAGTCTACGTTCTGGGAACGACGAGCAGTACTTC CASSLRSGNDEQYF
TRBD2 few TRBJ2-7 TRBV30 TGTGCCTGGAGAGGGCGGGGGTTTTACGAGCAGTACTTC CAWRGRGFYEQYF
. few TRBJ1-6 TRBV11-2 TGTGCCAGCAGCTTACGCAGTTTCGATTCACCCCTCCACTTT CASSLRSFDSPLHF
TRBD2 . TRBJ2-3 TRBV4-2 TGTGCCAGCAGCCAAGGGGGAGCGGGAGGCGGAGATACGCAGTATTTT CASSQGGAGGGDTQYF
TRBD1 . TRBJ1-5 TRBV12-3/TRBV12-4 TGTGCCAGCAGTTTCCCAGGGGGTGGGGGCCTTCAGCCCCAGCATTTT CASSFPGGGGLQPQHF
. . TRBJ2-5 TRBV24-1 TGTGCCACCAGTGATTCCAGAATGGAGACCCAGTACTTC CATSDSRMETQYF
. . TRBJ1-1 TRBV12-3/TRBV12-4 TGTGCCAGCAGGAAAGCGGGGGGAGCTTTCTTT CASRKAGGAFF
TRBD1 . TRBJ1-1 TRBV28 TGTGCCAGCAGGCCAAACAGGGGGCCCACTGAAGCTTTCTTT CASRPNRGPTEAFF
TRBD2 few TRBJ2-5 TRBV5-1 TGCGCCAGCAGCGGTAGCGGGGGCCAAGAGACCCAGTACTTC CASSGSGGQETQYF
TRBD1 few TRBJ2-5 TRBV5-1 TGCGCCAGCAGCCTTCGGACAGGGGGCGGAGAGACCCAGTACTTC CASSLRTGGGETQYF
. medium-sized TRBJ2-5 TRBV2 TGTGCCAGCACCGTAGGCTCCTCTCCAGCGGAGACCCAGTACTTC CASTVGSSPAETQYF
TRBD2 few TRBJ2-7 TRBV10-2 TGCGCCAGCAGGATGGGACTAGCGGGGACCTACGAGCAGTACTTC CASRMGLAGTYEQYF
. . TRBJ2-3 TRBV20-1 TGCAGTGCTAGAGCTAGGCCACGGGATACGCAGTATTTT CSARARPRDTQYF
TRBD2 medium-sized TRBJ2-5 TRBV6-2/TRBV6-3 TGTGCCAGCAGTCCTGTAAAGGGCGGGGGGGCGAAGACCCAGTACTTC CASSPVKGGGAKTQYF
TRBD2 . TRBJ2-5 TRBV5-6 TGTGCCAGCAGCTACCGACTAGCGGGGGGGCGTCGTGGAGAGACCCAGTACTTC CASSYRLAGGRRGETQYF
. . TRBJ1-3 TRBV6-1 TGTGCCAGCCAACCTCCTGGCTCTGGAAACACCATATATTTT CASQPPGSGNTIYF
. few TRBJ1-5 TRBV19 TGTGCCAGTACCCCGGACAGCCTAAATCAGCCCCAGCATTTT CASTPDSLNQPQHF
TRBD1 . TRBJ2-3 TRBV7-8 TGTGCCAGCAGCTTAGCCGCAGGGGGCCGCGGAGATACGCAGTATTTT CASSLAAGGRGDTQYF
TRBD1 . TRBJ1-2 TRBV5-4 TGTGCCAGCAGCTTGGCCGACAGGGGGCAGTCTGGCTACACCTTC CASSLADRGQSGYTF
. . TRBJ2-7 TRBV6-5 TGTGCCAGCAGTTACTCGACCTCGCCCTACGAGCAGTACTTC CASSYSTSPYEQYF
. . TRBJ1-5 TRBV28 TGTGCCAGCAGTAACCCCTGGGACAGCAATCAGCCCCAGCATTTT CASSNPWDSNQPQHF
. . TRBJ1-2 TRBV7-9 TGTGCCAGCAGCTTACGGAGCCTTCAAGGAAACTATGGCTACACCTTC CASSLRSLQGNYGYTF
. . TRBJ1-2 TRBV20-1 TGCAGGATTTATGGCTACACCTTC CRIYGYTF
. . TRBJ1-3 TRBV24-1 TGTGCCACCAGTGAAGGCGGGGACAACACCATATATTTT CATSEGGDNTIYF
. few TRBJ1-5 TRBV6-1 TGTGCCAGCAGTGAATTCCCACAGGCAACGGGCAATCAGCCCCAGCATTTT CASSEFPQATGNQPQHF
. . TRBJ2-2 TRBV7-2 TGTGCCAGCAGCCCTAGAGCCTCGGGGACCGGGGAGCTGTTTTTT CASSPRASGTGELFF
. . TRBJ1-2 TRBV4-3 TGCGCCAGCAGCCCGCGGACGCCGGCGGGTGGCTACACCTTC CASSPRTPAGGYTF
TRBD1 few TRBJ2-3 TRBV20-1 TGCAGTGCTAGTCCGCCGGGACAGGGGCCCCAAGATACGCAGTATTTT CSASPPGQGPQDTQYF
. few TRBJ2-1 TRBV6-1 TGTGCCAGCAGTGAAAACCCAGGGTCGATCATAAATGAGCAGTTCTTC CASSENPGSIINEQFF
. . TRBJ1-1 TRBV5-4 TGTGCCAGCAGCTTGGCAGGACGCGAGAACACTGAAGCTTTCTTT CASSLAGRENTEAFF
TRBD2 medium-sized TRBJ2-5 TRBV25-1 TGTGCCAGCAGTGCCCCCACGGGGGGGTACCAAGAGACCCAGTACTTC CASSAPTGGYQETQYF